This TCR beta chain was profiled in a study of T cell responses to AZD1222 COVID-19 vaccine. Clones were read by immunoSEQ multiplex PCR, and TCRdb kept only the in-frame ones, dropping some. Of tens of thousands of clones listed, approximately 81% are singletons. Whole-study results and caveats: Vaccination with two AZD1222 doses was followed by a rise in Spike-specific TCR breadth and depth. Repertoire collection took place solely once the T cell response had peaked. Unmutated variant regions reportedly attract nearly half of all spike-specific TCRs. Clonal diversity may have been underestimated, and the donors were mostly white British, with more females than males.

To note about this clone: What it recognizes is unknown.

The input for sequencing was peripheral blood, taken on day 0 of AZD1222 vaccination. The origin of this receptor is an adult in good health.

CDR3 bases: TGCAGCGTTAACAGGGGGGAGAGCACTGAAGCTTTCTTT. This sequence encodes CSVNRGESTEAFF. The chain uses TRBV29-1 and TRBJ1-1, with 8 nucleotides matching TRBD1. CDR3 length equals 13 residues. Germline-derived CDR1 and CDR2 are SQVTM and ANQGSEA. V lost 5 bases and J lost 4; bases outside the gene matches: 6.